Below are 5 T cell receptor beta chains sequenced from a single sample in a study of T cell repertoires in cytomegalovirus infection. Their antigens are not known. TCRdb reprocessed the reads with MiXCR, giving one entry per CDR3 protein. The table includes hundreds of thousands of distinct CDR3 sequences, approximately 31% detected once. Sequenced here: cultured CD8+ T cells from PBMCs, sampled from culture after CMV antigen stimulation. The receptor source for this set is a human donor in good health (CMV status not recorded). Some clones in this sample may be carry-over from other donors' samples.

The genes are TRBV7-9 and TRBJ2-5, with D possibly being TRBD2 (6 bases). This CDR3 has 15 residues. The germline CDR1 and CDR2 sequences are SEHNR and FQNEAQ (reference sequence). Trimming pared 5 bases from V and 1 base from J, leaving 14 bases between. This CDR3 reads CASSGSLGGQETQYF. CDR3 nucleotide sequence: TGTGCCAGCAGCGGATCCCTCGGGGGCCAAGAGACCCAGTACTTC.

This clonotype was detected a few times. The CDR3 region is CASSARGSGGPSNEQFF. The CDR3 DNA follows: TGTGCCAGCAGTGCCCGGGGTAGCGGGGGGCCGAGCAATGAGCAGTTCTTC. This chain uses TRBV2 with TRBJ2-1; 10 nucleotides agree with TRBD2. Per germline, CDR1 SNHLY and CDR2 FYNNEI. V lost 4 bases to trimming and J lost 6 bases; unmatched junction nucleotides: 12. The CDR3 is made up of 17 amino acids.

The chain combines TRBV7-9 with TRBJ2-2; a possible D gene is TRBD2 (5 bases). The CDR3 extends over 15 amino acids. Trimming stripped 2 bases from V and 2 bases from J, with 9 bases between. CDR1 and CDR2 (germline): SEHNR, FQNEAQ (reference sequence). CDR3 in amino acids: CASSLYGINTGELFF. The CDR3 region has the DNA TGTGCCAGCAGCTTATACGGGATCAACACCGGGGAGCTGTTTTTT.

The rearrangement uses TRBV15 and TRBJ1-2, with D maybe TRBD1 (6 bases). CDR3 size: 15 residues. Looked up from germline, CDR1 is LNHNV and CDR2 is YYDKDF (reference sequence). V was pared by 1 base and J by 4 bases, with 13 bases between. For the CDR3, the DNA is TGTGCCACCAGCAGAGGACAGGTTGACGTCTATGGCTACACCTTC. Translated: CATSRGQVDVYGYTF.

The table lists this clonotype with a few counts. The V gene is TRBV19, the J gene TRBJ1-2, with D possibly being TRBD1 (6 bases). CDR1 is LNHDA, CDR2 SQIVND, per germline (reference sequence). The CDR3 runs to 11 residues. The V and J ends lost 11 bases and 4 bases respectively, with 11 bases between them. The CDR3: CAGGGGYGYTF. The CDR3 DNA is TGTGCCGGGGGCGGCGGCTATGGCTACACCTTC. Full variable domain (rest looked up from reference TRBV19 and TRBJ1-2): DGGITQSPKYLFRKEGQNVTLSCEQNLNHDAMYWYRQDPGQGLRLIYYSQIVNDFQKGDIAEGYSVSREKKESFPLTVTSAQKNPTAFYLCAGGGGYGYTFGSGTRLTVV.